One and the same sample provided the 6 T cell receptor beta chains below, sequenced in a study of CD8+CD57+ T cells in acquired aplastic anemia. Patients who underwent sequencing had shown CD8+CD57+ cell expansion by flow cytometry. TCR beta VDJ combinations and CDR3 sequences were profiled from genomic DNA. TCRdb re-called the reads through MiXCR, storing one row per CDR3 protein. The sample shows 200,000 to 300,000 distinct CDR3 sequences, roughly 82% of them seen only once. The sample comprised sorted CD4+, CD8+, or CD8+CD57+ T cells (not recorded which) from PBMCs. These receptors were taken from a human donor with aplastic anemia.

The CDR3 protein is CASSVATAGYHPEQFF. CDR3 in DNA: TGTGCCAGCAGCGTAGCGACCGCGGGGTATCACCCCGAGCAGTTCTTC. The J gene is TRBJ2-1, the V gene TRBV9, with D possibly being TRBD2 (6 bases). This CDR3 spans 16 amino acids. Germline V gene data show CDR1 as SGDLS and CDR2 as YYNGEE. Trimming stripped 0 bases from V and 10 bases from J, with 20 bases between.

Ten or more counts support this clonotype. This CDR3 fails to terminate in the conserved phenylalanine or tryptophan, so it likely reflects a read error. Because the CDR3's place on the DNA is in doubt, the DNA is left out and the CDR3 is given as listed by TCRdb. The genes are TRBV7-9 and TRBJ2-3; the D call in the table, TRBD2, was not verified against the DNA. Per germline, CDR1 SEHNR and CDR2 FQNEAQ (reference sequence). The CDR3 is 13 residues long, ends included. This CDR3 is CASSFERSGGSDD.

Worth noting for this clonotype: The junction and the germline gene differ at one end; a read error may be behind it. The chain carries TRBV7-9 and TRBJ2-3; 7 nucleotides line up with TRBD2. Per germline, CDR1 SEHNR and CDR2 FQNEAQ (reference sequence). The CDR3 totals 14 residues. The CDR3 is CASSFTSAMSRHSF. Written as DNA, the CDR3 is TGTGCCAGCAGCTTTACTAGCGCTATGAGCAGGCATTCGTTT.

This CDR3 reads CASSFTSAGGYEQFF. The DNA for the CDR3 is TGTGCCAGCAGCTTTACTAGCGCGGGAGGATATGAGCAGTTCTTC. This rearrangement joins TRBV5-4 to TRBJ2-1; 8 bases map to TRBD2. CDR3 size: 15 residues. The germline gives CDR1 SGHNT, CDR2 YYREEE (reference sequence). Losses at the gene ends were 2 bases for V and 8 bases for J; bases not matched to a gene: 9.

The CDR3 bases are TGTGCCAGCAGCCACGCTCACCGGTTGAACACTGAAGCTTTCTTT. Translating it yields CASSHAHRLNTEAFF. The chain carries TRBV14 and TRBJ1-1, with no clear D. This CDR3 spans 15 amino acids. With 3 bases removed from V and 0 bases from J, the gap between germline ends came to 11 bases. Looked up from germline, CDR1 is SGHDN and CDR2 is FVKESK.

The count of this clonotype is one. The conserved phenylalanine or tryptophan is not found at the CDR3 terminus, so this likely reflects a read error. It is unclear where the CDR3 begins or ends on the DNA, so no DNA is shown, and the CDR3 is as TCRdb lists it. This chain joins TRBV7-9 and TRBJ2-7; no DNA check was done on the table's D call, TRBD2. The CDR3 spans 13 residues, counting both ends. Germline lookup yields CDR1 SEHNR and CDR2 FQNEAQ (reference sequence). CDR3 sequence: CASSFTSAMGRYS.